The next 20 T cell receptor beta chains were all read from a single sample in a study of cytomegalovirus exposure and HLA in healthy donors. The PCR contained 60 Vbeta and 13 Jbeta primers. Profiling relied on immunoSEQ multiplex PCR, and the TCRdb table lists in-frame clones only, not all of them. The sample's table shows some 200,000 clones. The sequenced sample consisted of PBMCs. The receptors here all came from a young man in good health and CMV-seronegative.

Here the CDR3 reads CATTPYIGVLENTGELFF. CDR3 nucleotide sequence: TGTGCCACCACCCCCTACATCGGGGTTCTAGAAAACACCGGGGAGCTGTTTTTT. The chain is built from TRBV15 and TRBJ2-2, with D perhaps matching TRBD2 (5 bases). The CDR3 spans 18 residues. V lost 7 bases and J lost 2, with 23 bases in between. Germline V gene sequence: CDR1 LNHNV, CDR2 YYDKDF (reference sequence).

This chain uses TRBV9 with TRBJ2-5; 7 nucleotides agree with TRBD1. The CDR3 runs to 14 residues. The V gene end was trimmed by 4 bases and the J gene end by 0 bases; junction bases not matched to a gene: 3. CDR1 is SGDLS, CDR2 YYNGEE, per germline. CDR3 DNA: TGTGCCAGCAGCCCCACAGGGGACCAAGAGACCCAGTACTTC. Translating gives CASSPTGDQETQYF.

The CDR3 here is CASRGPGSGANVLTF. The CDR3 nucleotides are TGTGCCAGCAGGGGCCCAGGGTCTGGGGCCAACGTCCTGACTTTC. This chain links TRBV6-1 with TRBJ2-6, with D possibly TRBD1 on 5 matching bases. From germline, CDR1 is MNHNS and CDR2 SASEGT. This CDR3 comprises 15 residues. The V end lost 6 bases, the J end lost 1 base, and 10 bases lay between the germline ends.

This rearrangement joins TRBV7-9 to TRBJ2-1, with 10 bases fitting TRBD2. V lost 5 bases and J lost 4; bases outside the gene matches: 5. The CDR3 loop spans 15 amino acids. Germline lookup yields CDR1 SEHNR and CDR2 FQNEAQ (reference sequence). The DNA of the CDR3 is TGTGCCAGCAGCCCAGGACTAGCGGATTACAATGAGCAGTTCTTC. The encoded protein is CASSPGLADYNEQFF.

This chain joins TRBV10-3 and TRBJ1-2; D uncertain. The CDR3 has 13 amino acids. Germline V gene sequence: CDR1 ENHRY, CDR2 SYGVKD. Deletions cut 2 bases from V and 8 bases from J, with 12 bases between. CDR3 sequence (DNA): TGTGCCATCAGTGAGGATGGGCAGGCCGGCTACACCTTC. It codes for CAISEDGQAGYTF.

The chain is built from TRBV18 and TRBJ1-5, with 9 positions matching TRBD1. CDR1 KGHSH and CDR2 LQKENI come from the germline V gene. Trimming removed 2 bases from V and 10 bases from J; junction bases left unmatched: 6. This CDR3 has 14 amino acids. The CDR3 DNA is TGTGCCAGCTCACCATATCGACAGGGGGAACCCCAGCATTTT. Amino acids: CASSPYRQGEPQHF.

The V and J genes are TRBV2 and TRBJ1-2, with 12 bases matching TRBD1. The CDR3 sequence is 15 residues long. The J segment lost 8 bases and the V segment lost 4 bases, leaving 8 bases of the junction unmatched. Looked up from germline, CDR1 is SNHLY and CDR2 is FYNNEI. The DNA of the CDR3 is TGTGCCAGCAGTGCCCCGGGACAGGGGGCAGAGGGCTACACCTTC. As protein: CASSAPGQGAEGYTF.

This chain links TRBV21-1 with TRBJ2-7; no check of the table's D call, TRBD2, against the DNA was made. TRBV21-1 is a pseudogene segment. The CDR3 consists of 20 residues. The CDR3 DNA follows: TGTGCCAGCAGCACCCCGACCGGGACTAGCGGGGGCCTTAGGCTCTACGAGCAGTACTTC. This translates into CASSTPTGTSGGLRLYEQYF.

CDR3 amino acids: CASSLATFREQYF. DNA for the CDR3: TGTGCCAGCAGCTTAGCCACCTTCAGGGAGCAGTACTTC. V gene TRBV7-9 combines with J gene TRBJ2-7; no reliable D call. The CDR3 length is 13 residues. The V gene lost 0 bases and the J gene lost 7 bases, with 10 bases spanning the gap. From germline, CDR1 is SEHNR and CDR2 FQNEAQ (reference sequence). Using reference TRBV7-9 and TRBJ2-7 for the parts outside the CDR3, the full variable domain is DTGVSQNPRHKITKRGQNVTFRCDPISEHNRLYWYRQTLGQGPEFLTYFQNEAQLEKSRLLSDRFSAERPKGSFSTLEIQRTEQGDSAMYLCASSLATFREQYFGPGTRLTVT.

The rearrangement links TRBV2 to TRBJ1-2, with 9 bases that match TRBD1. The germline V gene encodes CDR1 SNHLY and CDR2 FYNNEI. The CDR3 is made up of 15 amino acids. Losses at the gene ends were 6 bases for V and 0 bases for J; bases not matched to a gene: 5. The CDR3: CASSGQGITNYGYTF. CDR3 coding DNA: TGTGCCAGCAGCGGACAGGGGATAACTAACTATGGCTACACCTTC.

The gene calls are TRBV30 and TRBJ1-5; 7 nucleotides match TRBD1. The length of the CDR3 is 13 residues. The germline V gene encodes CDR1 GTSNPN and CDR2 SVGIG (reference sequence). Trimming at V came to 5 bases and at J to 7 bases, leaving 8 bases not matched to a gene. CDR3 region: CAWSRTGPQPQHF. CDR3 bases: TGTGCCTGGTCCCGGACAGGTCCCCAGCCCCAGCATTTT.

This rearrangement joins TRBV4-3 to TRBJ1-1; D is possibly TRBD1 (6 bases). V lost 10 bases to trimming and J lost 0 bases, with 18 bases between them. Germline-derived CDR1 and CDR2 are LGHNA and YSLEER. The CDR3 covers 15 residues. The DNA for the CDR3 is TGCGCCACCAGATCGGACAGAGCGATGAACACTGAAGCTTTCTTT. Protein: CATRSDRAMNTEAFF.

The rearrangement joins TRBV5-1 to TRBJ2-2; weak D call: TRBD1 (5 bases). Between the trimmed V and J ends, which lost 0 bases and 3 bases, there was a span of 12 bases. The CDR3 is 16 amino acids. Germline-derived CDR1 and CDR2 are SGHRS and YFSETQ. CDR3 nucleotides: TGCGCCAGCAGCTTGGACGCGACAGATTACACCGGGGAGCTGTTTTTT. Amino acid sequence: CASSLDATDYTGELFF.

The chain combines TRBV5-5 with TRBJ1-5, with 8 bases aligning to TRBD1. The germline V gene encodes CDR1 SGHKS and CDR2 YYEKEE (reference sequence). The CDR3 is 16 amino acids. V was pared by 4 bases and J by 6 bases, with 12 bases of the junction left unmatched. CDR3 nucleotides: TGTGCCAGCAGCCGCGTACCAGGGGGCATCGGTCAGCCCCAGCATTTT. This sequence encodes CASSRVPGGIGQPQHF.

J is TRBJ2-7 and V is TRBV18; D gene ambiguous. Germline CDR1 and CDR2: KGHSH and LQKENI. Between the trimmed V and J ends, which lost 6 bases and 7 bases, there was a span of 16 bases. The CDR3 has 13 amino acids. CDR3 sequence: CASSADSLREQYF. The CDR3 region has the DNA TGTGCCAGCTCCGCAGACTCTCTTAGAGAGCAGTACTTC.

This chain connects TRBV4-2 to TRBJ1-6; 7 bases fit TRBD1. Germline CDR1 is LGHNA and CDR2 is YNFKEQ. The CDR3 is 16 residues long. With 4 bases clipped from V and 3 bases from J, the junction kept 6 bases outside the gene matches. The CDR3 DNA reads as TGTGCCAGCAGCCTGGGACAGATTCTCTATAATTCACCCCTCCACTTT. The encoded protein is CASSLGQILYNSPLHF.

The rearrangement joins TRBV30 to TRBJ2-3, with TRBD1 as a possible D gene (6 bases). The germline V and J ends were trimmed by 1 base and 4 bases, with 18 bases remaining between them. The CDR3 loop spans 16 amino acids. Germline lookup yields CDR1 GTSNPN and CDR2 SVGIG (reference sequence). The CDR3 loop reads CAWSGGQGTYADTQYF. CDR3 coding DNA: TGTGCCTGGAGTGGCGGGCAGGGGACCTACGCAGATACGCAGTATTTT.

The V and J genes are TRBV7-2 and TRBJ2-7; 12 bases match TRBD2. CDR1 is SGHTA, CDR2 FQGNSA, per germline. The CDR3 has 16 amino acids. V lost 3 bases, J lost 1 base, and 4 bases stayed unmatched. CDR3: CASSFLAGGASYEQYF. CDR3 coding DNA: TGTGCCAGCAGCTTTCTAGCGGGGGGGGCTTCCTACGAGCAGTACTTC.

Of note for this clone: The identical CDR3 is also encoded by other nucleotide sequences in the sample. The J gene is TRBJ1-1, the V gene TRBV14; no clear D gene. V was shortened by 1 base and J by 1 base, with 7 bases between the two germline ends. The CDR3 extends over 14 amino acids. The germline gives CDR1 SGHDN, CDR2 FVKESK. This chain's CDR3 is CASSQVAGNTEAFF. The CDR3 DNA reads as TGTGCCAGCAGCCAAGTTGCCGGGAACACTGAAGCTTTCTTT. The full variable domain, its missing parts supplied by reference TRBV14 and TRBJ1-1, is EAGVTQFPSHSVIEKGQTVTLRCDPISGHDNLYWYRRVMGKEIKFLLHFVKESKQDESGMPNNRFLAERTGGTYSTLKVQPAELEDSGVYFCASSQVAGNTEAFFGQGTRLTVV.

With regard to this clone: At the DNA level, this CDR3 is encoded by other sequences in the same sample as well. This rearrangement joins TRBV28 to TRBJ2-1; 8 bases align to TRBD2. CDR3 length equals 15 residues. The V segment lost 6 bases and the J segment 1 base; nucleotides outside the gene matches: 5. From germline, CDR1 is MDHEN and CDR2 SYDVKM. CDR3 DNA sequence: TGTGCCAGCAGGAAACTAGCGGTGTCCTACAATGAGCAGTTCTTC. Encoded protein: CASRKLAVSYNEQFF. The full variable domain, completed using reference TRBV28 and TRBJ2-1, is DVKVTQSSRYLVKRTGEKVFLECVQDMDHENMFWYRQDPGLGLRLIYFSYDVKMKEKGDIPEGYSVSREKKERFSLILESASTNQTSMYLCASRKLAVSYNEQFFGPGTRLTVL.